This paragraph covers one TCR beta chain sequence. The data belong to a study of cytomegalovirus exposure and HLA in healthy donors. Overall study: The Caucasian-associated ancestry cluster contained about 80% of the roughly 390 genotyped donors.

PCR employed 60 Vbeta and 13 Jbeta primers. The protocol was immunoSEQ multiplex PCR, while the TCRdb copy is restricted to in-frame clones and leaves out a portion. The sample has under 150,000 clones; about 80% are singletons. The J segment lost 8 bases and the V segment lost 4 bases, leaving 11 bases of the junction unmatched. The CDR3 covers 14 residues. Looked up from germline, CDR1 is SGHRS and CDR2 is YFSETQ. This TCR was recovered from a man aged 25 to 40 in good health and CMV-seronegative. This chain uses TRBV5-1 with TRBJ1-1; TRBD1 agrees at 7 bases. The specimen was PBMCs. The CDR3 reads CASSRGTEGAEAFF. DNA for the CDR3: TGCGCCAGCAGCAGGGGGACAGAGGGCGCCGAAGCTTTCTTT.